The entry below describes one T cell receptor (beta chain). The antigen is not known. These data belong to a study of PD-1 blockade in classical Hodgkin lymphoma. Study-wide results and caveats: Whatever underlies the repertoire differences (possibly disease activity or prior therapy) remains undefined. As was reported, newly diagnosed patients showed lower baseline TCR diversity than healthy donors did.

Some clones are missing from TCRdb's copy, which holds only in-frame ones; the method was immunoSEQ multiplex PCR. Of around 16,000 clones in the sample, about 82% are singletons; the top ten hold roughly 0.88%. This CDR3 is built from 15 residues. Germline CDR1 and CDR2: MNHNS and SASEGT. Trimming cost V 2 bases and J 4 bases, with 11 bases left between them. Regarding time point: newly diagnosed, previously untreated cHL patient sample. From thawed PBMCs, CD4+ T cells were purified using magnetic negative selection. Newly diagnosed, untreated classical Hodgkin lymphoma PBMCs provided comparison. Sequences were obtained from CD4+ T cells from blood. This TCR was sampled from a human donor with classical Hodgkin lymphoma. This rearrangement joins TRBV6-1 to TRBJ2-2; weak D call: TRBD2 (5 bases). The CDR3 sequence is CASSERRAVTGELFF. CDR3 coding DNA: TGTGCCAGCAGTGAACGGCGAGCGGTCACCGGGGAGCTGTTTTTT.